The 8 T cell receptor beta chains below were found in one sample sequenced in a study of T cell clones after liver transplantation. Sequencing was performed with immunoSEQ multiplex PCR; in TCRdb, only in-frame clones are kept and a portion is missing. Among fewer than 70,000 clones listed, 70% to 80% were seen once. Sequences were derived from CD4+ T cells from blood, sampled before liver transplant. These receptors came from a human donor who received a liver transplant.

The gene calls are TRBV19 and TRBJ2-6; D gene ambiguous. V was clipped by 3 bases and J by 0 bases, with 3 bases between them. Germline-derived CDR1 and CDR2 are LNHDA and SQIVND (reference sequence). The CDR3 extends over 14 amino acids. Written as DNA, the CDR3 is TGTGCCAGTAGTATGAGCTCTGGGGCCAACGTCCTGACTTTC. Its translation is CASSMSSGANVLTF.

This clone showed up just a few times. The CDR3, as DNA: TGTGCCAGCAGCGGGCCGTCCAACAGGGGTTCCTACGAGCAGTACTTC. This sequence encodes CASSGPSNRGSYEQYF. The rearrangement joins TRBV14 to TRBJ2-7; TRBD1 matches at 7 bases. This CDR3 region has 16 residues. V trimming: 5 bases; J trimming: 1 base; junction bases outside the gene matches: 11. Germline values: CDR1 SGHDN, CDR2 FVKESK.

The chain carries TRBV9 and TRBJ2-3; 12 nucleotides agree with TRBD2. The CDR3 has 14 residues. Germline V CDR1 and CDR2: SGDLS, YYNGEE. V gave up 3 bases and J gave up 8 bases; unmatched junction bases: 4. Written as DNA, the CDR3 is TGTGCCAGCAGCGCTAGCGGGGGGGTAGGTACGCAGTATTTT. Its protein product is CASSASGGVGTQYF.

The sample holds one count of this clone. The CDR3 spells CAWSVQAGEQFF. The CDR3 DNA reads TGTGCCTGGAGTGTACAAGCGGGGGAGCAGTTCTTC. V and J are TRBV30 and TRBJ2-1; 7 bases match TRBD2. CDR3 size: 12 residues. With 0 bases clipped from V and 10 bases from J, the junction kept 3 bases outside the gene matches. CDR1 and CDR2 (germline): GTSNPN, SVGIG (reference sequence).

V and J are TRBV6-1 and TRBJ1-5; D is unresolved. Germline V gene data show CDR1 as MNHNS and CDR2 as SASEGT. The germline V and J ends were trimmed by 5 bases and 2 bases, with 13 bases remaining between them. The CDR3 length is 15 residues. The CDR3 sequence: CASSPRPEGNQPQHF. CDR3 nucleotides: TGTGCCAGCAGTCCCCGACCTGAGGGCAATCAGCCCCAGCATTTT.

The V call is TRBV15, the J call TRBJ1-1, with no clear D. This CDR3 contains 13 residues. V was cut by 5 bases and J by 1 base, with 8 bases left in between. Germline CDR1 reads LNHNV; CDR2 reads YYDKDF (reference sequence). CDR3 amino acids: CATSSRENTEAFF. The DNA of the CDR3 is TGTGCCACCAGCTCCCGGGAGAACACTGAAGCTTTCTTT.

The chain joins TRBV11-3 to TRBJ2-2; 9 bases align to TRBD1. Germline CDR1 is SGHNT and CDR2 is YENEEA. Trimming cost V 5 bases and J 6 bases; bases outside gene matches: 10. This CDR3 is built from 16 residues. The CDR3 nucleotides are TGTGCCAGCAGCGAAAGACAGGGGGTAGTTTCCGGGGAGCTGTTTTTT. Translating it yields CASSERQGVVSGELFF.

This clone was picked up one time. This may be a read error: a much more frequent sequence differs by one nucleotide. Other nucleotide sequences in the sample specify the same CDR3. The chain is built from TRBV19 and TRBJ2-3; the D gene is possibly TRBD1 (5 bases). This CDR3 contains 13 residues. CDR1 LNHDA and CDR2 SQIVND come from the germline V gene (reference sequence). CDR3 coding DNA: TGTGCTAGTAAAGCCCCAGGGACAGATACGCAGTATTTT. It translates to CASKAPGTDTQYF.